A selection of T cell receptor beta chains follows, all from one sample in a study of T cell clonotyping in hematopoietic cell transplantation. TCRdb keeps only in-frame clones here, not all; method: immunoSEQ multiplex PCR. The data hold under 30,000 clones, with 65% to 80% observed a single time. Sequences were derived from peripheral blood mononuclear cells, sampled before stem cell transplant. These TCRs come from a woman under 40 with chronic myeloid leukemia. Some clones in this sample may be carry-over from other donors' samples. Each CDR3 is given without its conserved first and last residue.

TRBV19,ASSIASNPSDTQY
TRBV7-7,ASSKSRSGELF
TRBV30,AWSVTLVTSSPVDTQY
TRBV5-1,ASSSRVQPQH
TRBV5-1,ASSLGRGTEAF
TRBV4-1,ASSQSPRNYNSPLH
TRBV4-3,ASSHRDRGRGSPLH
TRBV20-1,SAVGNNGYT
TRBV7-6,ASSTGTGNNYGYT
TRBV7-6,ASRQYKNTEAF
TRBV7-9,ASSRQVTYYEQY
TRBV4-1,ASSQGHPSTEAF
TRBV19,ASSVDGNYGYT
TRBV6-5,ASSPEFRSAYEQY
TRBV2,ASSTGGDGFWLLGNEKLF
TRBV4-1,ASSHPTGGKKGTGELF
TRBV2,ASRPREGAVSPLH
TRBV7-9,ASSFGDRGAEAF
TRBV6-5,ASSRTENNSPLH
TRBV28,ASSFGSGGYGYT
TRBV7-2,ASSLKRTEIATNEKLF
TRBV5-1,ASSLNSRDSYEQY
TRBV5-4,ASSHRQGLTGANVLT
TRBV2,ASSELGAWETQY
TRBV2,ASVGGPGGGQPQH
TRBV2,ASSEARGSLEAF
TRBV19,ASSRGGTSYEQY
TRBV7-3,ASSTGQGAGYT
TRBV29-1,SVAAGNEKLF
TRBV5-4,ASGGQGALGYGYT
TRBV2,ASSEISNYGYT
TRBV19,ASRSRDSNKSPLH
TRBV5-6,ASSSTGWNSPLH
TRBV7-2,ASSLTGFNQPQH
TRBV30,AWDRGTYEQY
TRBV5-1,ASSLSTAIYGGYT
TRBV5-1,ASRAHSGQETQY
TRBV2,ASSLQQGLAGYT
TRBV6-6,ASSRSGEYGYT
TRBV6-5,ASSYEGYGVTEAF
TRBV9,ASSRGDRIYGYT
TRBV9,ASSVRPNYGYT
TRBV29-1,SVEGFGYT
TRBV4-3,ASSQEWGVPSYEQY
TRBV2,ASSERSGQPQH
TRBV30,AWSVDPRYQPQH
TRBV19,ASSIRILTGEYGYT
TRBV30,AWSLGNGGYT
TRBV7-2,ASSAGGSGNTIY
TRBV4-1,ASSQDAGTYNSPLH
TRBV5-4,ASSPLPSQPQH
TRBV13,ASSLGTGFTDTQY
TRBV7-6,ASSSLTGINYEQY
TRBV28,ASRLQGNTEAF
TRBV7-2,ASSPLHTDTQY